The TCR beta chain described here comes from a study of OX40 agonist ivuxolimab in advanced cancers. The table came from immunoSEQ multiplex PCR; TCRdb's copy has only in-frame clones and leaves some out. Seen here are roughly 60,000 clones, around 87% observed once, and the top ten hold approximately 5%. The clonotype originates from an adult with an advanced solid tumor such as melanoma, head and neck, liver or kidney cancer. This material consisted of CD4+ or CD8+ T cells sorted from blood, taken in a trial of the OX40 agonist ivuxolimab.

Here the CDR3 reads CASSPQENTEAFF. In DNA, the CDR3 is TGTGCCAGCTCACCCCAGGAAAACACTGAAGCTTTCTTT. V is TRBV18 and J is TRBJ1-1, with unresolved D. This CDR3 is built from 13 residues. Deletions cut 3 bases from V and 2 bases from J, with 7 bases between. Germline CDR1 reads KGHSH; CDR2 reads LQKENI.